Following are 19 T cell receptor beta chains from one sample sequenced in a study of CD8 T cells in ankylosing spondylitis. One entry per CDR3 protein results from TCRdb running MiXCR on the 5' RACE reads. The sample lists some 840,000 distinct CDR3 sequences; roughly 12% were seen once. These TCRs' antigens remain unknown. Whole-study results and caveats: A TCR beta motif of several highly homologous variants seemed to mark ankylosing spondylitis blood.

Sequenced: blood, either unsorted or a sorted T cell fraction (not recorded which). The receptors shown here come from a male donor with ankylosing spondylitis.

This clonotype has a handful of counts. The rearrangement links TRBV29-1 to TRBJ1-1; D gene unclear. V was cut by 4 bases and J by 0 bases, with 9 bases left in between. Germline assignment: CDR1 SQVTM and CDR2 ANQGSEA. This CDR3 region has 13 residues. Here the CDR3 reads CSVAQLMNTEAFF. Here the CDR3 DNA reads TGCAGCGTTGCCCAACTCATGAACACTGAAGCTTTCTTT.

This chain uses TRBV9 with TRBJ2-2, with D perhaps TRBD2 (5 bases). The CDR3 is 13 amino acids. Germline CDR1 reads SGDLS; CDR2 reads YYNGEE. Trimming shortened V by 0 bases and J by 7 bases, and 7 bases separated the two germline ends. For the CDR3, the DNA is TGTGCCAGCAGCGTAGCGGAGGACGGGGAGCTGTTTTTT. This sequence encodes CASSVAEDGELFF.

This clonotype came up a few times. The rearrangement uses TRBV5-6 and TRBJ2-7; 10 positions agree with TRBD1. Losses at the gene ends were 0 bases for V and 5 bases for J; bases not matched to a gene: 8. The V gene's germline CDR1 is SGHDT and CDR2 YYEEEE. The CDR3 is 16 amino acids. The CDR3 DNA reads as TGTGCCAGCAGCTTGGGGCCCGCGACAGGGGGCAACGAGCAGTACTTC. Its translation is CASSLGPATGGNEQYF.

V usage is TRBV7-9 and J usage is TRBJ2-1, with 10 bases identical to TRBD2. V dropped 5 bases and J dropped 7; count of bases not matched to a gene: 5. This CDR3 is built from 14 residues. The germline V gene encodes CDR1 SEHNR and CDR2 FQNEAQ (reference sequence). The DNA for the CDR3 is TGTGCCAGCAGCCCCCAGACTAGCGGGAATGAGCAGTTCTTC. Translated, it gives CASSPQTSGNEQFF.

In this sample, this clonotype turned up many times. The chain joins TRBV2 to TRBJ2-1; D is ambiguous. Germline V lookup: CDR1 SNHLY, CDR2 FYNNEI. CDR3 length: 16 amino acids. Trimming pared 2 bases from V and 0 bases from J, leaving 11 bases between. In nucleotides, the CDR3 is TGTGCCAGCAGTGAAAGGGCTTCCCACTCCTACAATGAGCAGTTCTTC. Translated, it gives CASSERASHSYNEQFF.

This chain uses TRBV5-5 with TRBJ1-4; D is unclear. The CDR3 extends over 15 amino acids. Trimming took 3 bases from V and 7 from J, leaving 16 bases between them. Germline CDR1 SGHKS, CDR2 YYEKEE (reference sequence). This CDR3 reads CASSSEGISTEKLFF. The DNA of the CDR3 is TGTGCCAGCAGCTCTGAGGGTATATCCACTGAAAAACTGTTTTTT.

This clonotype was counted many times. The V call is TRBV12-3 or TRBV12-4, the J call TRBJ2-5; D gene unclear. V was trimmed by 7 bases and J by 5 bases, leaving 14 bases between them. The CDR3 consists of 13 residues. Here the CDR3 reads CASTPDLPETQYF. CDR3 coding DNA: TGTGCCAGCACTCCGGACCTTCCGGAGACCCAGTACTTC.

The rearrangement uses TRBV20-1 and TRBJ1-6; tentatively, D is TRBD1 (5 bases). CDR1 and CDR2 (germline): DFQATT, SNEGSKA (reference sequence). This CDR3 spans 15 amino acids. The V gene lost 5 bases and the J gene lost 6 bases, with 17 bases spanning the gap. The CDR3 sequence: CSAGRRGGLNSPLHF. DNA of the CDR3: TGCAGTGCTGGGAGGAGGGGCGGCCTTAATTCACCCCTCCACTTT.

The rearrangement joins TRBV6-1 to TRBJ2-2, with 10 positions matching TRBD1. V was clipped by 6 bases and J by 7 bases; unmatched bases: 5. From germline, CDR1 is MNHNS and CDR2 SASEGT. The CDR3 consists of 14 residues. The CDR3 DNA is TGTGCCAGCAGGGTGGACAGGGGGGACGGGGAGCTGTTTTTT. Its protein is CASRVDRGDGELFF.

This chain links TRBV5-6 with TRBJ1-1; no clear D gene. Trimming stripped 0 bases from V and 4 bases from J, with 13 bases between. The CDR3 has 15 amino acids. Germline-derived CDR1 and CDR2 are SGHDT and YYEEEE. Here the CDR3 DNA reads TGTGCCAGCAGCTTGGCAAAACCAACGGGCACTGAAGCTTTCTTT. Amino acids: CASSLAKPTGTEAFF.

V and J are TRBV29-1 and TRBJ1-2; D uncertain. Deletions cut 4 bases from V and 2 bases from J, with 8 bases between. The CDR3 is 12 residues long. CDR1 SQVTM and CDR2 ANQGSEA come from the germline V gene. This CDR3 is CSVADGNYGYTF. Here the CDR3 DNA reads TGCAGCGTTGCGGACGGGAACTATGGCTACACCTTC.

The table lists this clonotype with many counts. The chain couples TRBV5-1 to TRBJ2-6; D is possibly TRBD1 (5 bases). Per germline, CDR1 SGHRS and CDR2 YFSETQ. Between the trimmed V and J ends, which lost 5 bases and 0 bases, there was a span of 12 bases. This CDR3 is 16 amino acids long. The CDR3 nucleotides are TGCGCCAGCAGTAGAGACAGCCACTCTGGGGCCAACGTCCTGACTTTC. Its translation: CASSRDSHSGANVLTF.

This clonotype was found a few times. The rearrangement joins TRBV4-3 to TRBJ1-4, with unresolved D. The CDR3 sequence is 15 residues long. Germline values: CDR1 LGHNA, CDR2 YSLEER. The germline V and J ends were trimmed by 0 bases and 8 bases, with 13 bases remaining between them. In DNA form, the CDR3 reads TGCGCCAGCAGCCAAGATCGTTATACGGCCGAAAAACTGTTTTTT. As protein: CASSQDRYTAEKLFF.

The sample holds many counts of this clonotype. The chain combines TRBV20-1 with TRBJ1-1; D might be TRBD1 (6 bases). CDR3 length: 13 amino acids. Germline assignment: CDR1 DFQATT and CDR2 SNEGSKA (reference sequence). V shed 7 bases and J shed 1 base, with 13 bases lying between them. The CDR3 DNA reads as TGCAGTGTCAGGACAGCGGGGAACACTGAAGCTTTCTTT. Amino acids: CSVRTAGNTEAFF.

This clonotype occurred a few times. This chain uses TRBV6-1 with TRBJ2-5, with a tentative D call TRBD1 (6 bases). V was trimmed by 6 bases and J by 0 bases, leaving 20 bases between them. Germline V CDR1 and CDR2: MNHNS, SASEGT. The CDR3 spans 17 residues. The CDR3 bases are TGTGCCAGCAGCCCCCTTGTTTGGACAGCCGACCAAGAGACCCAGTACTTC. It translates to CASSPLVWTADQETQYF.

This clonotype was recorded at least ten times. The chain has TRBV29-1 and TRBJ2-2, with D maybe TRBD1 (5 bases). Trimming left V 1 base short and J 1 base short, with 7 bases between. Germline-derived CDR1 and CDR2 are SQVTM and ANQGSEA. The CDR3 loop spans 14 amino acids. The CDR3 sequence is CSVEGGENTGELFF. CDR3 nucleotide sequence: TGCAGCGTTGAAGGGGGCGAGAACACCGGGGAGCTGTTTTTT.

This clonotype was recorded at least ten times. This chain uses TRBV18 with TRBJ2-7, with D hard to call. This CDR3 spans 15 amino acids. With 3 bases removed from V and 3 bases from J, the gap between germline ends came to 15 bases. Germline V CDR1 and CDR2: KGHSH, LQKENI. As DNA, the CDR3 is TGTGCCAGCTCACCTACGCGGTTTTCGATCTACGAGCAGTACTTC. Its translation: CASSPTRFSIYEQYF.

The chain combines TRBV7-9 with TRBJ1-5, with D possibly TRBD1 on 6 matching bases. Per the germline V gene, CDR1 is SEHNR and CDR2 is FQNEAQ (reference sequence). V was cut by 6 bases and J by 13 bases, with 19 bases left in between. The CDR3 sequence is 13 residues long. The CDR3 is CASSSQGDQVQHF. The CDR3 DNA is TGTGCCAGCAGTTCACAGGGAGATCAAGTGCAGCATTTT.

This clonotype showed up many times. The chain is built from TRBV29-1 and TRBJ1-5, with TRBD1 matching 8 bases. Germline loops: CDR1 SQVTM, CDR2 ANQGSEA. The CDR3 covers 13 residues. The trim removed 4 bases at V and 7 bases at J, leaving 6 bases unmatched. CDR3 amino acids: CSVGQGRSQPQHF. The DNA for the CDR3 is TGCAGCGTTGGACAGGGGCGCTCCCAGCCCCAGCATTTT.